A single sample gave rise to the 11 T cell receptor beta chains below, sequenced in a study of shared clonotypes between healthy human individuals. Repertoires were generated with immunoSEQ multiplex PCR, while TCRdb's copy carries only in-frame clones and drops some. The data contain approximately 2,000,000 clones, 80% to 95% of them singletons. Sequencing was performed on naive CD4+ T cells from PBMCs. As for subset: CD45RA+ positively selected. These receptors all stem from a man between 18 and 29 years old in good health. Some clones in this sample may be carry-over from other donors' samples.

This rearrangement joins TRBV9 to TRBJ1-1; D is ambiguous. Trimming removed 4 bases from V and 1 base from J, with 17 bases in between. Germline CDR1 is SGDLS and CDR2 is YYNGEE. The length of the CDR3 is 16 residues. CDR3 in amino acids: CASSPRPWTENTEAFF. CDR3 nucleotide sequence: TGTGCCAGCAGCCCGCGTCCCTGGACGGAGAACACTGAAGCTTTCTTT.

The chain recombines TRBV28 with TRBJ1-2, with no clear D. This CDR3 region has 11 residues. CDR1 is MDHEN, CDR2 SYDVKM, per germline. V lost 6 bases to trimming and J lost 7 bases, with 9 bases between them. The CDR3, as DNA: TGTGCCAGCAGACAAATTCGTGGCTACACCTTC. It codes for CASRQIRGYTF.

The chain couples TRBV11-2 to TRBJ2-5; 8 bases fit TRBD2. V gave up 5 bases and J gave up 5 bases; unmatched junction bases: 10. Germline loops: CDR1 SGHAT, CDR2 FQNNGV. The CDR3 consists of 15 residues. CDR3 sequence reads: CASSTPAGAVETQYF. CDR3 coding DNA: TGTGCCAGCAGCACCCCAGCGGGAGCCGTGGAGACCCAGTACTTC. The whole variable domain, filled in from reference TRBV11-2 and TRBJ2-5, reads EAGVAQSPRYKIIEKRQSVAFWCNPISGHATLYWYQQILGQGPKLLIQFQNNGVVDDSQLPKDRFSAERLKGVDSTLKIQPAKLEDSAVYLCASSTPAGAVETQYFGPGTRLLVL.

The rearrangement uses TRBV28 and TRBJ1-1, with 10 bases matching TRBD1. Germline assignment: CDR1 MDHEN and CDR2 SYDVKM. Unmatched junction bases numbered 15, after V lost 4 bases and J lost 4 bases. CDR3 length equals 18 residues. CDR3 sequence: CASSSPAWGQGLSTEAFF. DNA for the CDR3: TGTGCCAGCAGTTCCCCGGCGTGGGGACAGGGGTTGAGCACTGAAGCTTTCTTT.

V and J are TRBV28 and TRBJ1-2, with 7 bases aligning to TRBD1. From germline, CDR1 is MDHEN and CDR2 SYDVKM. Losses at the gene ends were 2 bases for V and 4 bases for J; bases not matched to a gene: 7. This CDR3 has 15 amino acids. Here the CDR3 reads CASSLADRDVYGYTF. The CDR3 DNA sequence: TGTGCCAGCAGTTTAGCCGACAGGGATGTCTATGGCTACACCTTC.

The rearrangement links TRBV7-9 to TRBJ2-3; unclear D gene. The V end lost 3 bases, the J end lost 1 base, and 5 bases lay between the germline ends. Per germline, CDR1 SEHNR and CDR2 FQNEAQ (reference sequence). The length of the CDR3 is 13 residues. CDR3 loop: CASSFVGTDTQYF. CDR3 in DNA: TGTGCCAGCAGCTTCGTGGGCACAGATACGCAGTATTTT. Filled out from reference TRBV7-9 and TRBJ2-3, the complete variable domain reads DTGVSQNPRHKITKRGQNVTFRCDPISEHNRLYWYRQTLGQGPEFLTYFQNEAQLEKSRLLSDRFSAERPKGSFSTLEIQRTEQGDSAMYLCASSFVGTDTQYFGPGTRLTVL.

Only a few counts were recorded for this clone. Other nucleotide sequences in the sample specify the same CDR3. The V and J genes are TRBV6-5 and TRBJ1-5; no definite D call. The CDR3 is made up of 14 amino acids. Germline assignment: CDR1 MNHEY and CDR2 SVGAGI. V was trimmed by 4 bases and J by 2 bases, leaving 9 bases between them. The CDR3 here is CASSSLGGNQPQHF. In nucleotides, the CDR3 is TGTGCCAGCAGTTCATTGGGCGGCAATCAGCCCCAGCATTTT.

On this clone itself: Other DNA variants within this sample encode the same CDR3. The chain employs TRBV5-6 and TRBJ2-7; D may be TRBD1 (5 bases). Germline-derived CDR1 and CDR2 are SGHDT and YYEEEE. The CDR3 spans 15 residues. V gave up 1 base and J gave up 0 bases, with 11 bases separating them. CDR3 DNA sequence: TGTGCCAGCAGCTTGCGCAGGACAAGCTCCTACGAGCAGTACTTC. Protein product: CASSLRRTSSYEQYF.

The chain is built from TRBV7-7 and TRBJ2-3; D is unclear. CDR1 and CDR2 (germline): SSHAT, FNYEAQ (reference sequence). V gave up 1 base and J gave up 4 bases, with 9 bases separating them. The CDR3 consists of 14 residues. The chain's CDR3 is CASSLEFGSDTQYF. Here the CDR3 DNA reads TGTGCCAGCAGCTTAGAGTTCGGGTCAGATACGCAGTATTTT.

This chain joins TRBV9 and TRBJ1-4, with D uncertain. The germline gives CDR1 SGDLS, CDR2 YYNGEE. The CDR3 length is 15 residues. The V end lost 4 bases, the J end lost 8 bases, and 18 bases lay between the germline ends. The CDR3 is CASSPHVRDGEKLFF. CDR3 DNA sequence: TGTGCCAGCAGCCCCCATGTGCGAGATGGCGAAAAACTGTTTTTT.

The chain combines TRBV7-9 with TRBJ2-5; 7 bases fit TRBD2. CDR1 is SEHNR, CDR2 FQNEAQ, per germline (reference sequence). The CDR3 spans 17 residues. Losses at the gene ends were 5 bases for V and 5 bases for J; bases not matched to a gene: 17. The CDR3 here is CASSEHRMGRERETQYF. The CDR3 DNA sequence: TGTGCCAGCAGCGAACACAGAATGGGGCGGGAGCGGGAGACCCAGTACTTC.